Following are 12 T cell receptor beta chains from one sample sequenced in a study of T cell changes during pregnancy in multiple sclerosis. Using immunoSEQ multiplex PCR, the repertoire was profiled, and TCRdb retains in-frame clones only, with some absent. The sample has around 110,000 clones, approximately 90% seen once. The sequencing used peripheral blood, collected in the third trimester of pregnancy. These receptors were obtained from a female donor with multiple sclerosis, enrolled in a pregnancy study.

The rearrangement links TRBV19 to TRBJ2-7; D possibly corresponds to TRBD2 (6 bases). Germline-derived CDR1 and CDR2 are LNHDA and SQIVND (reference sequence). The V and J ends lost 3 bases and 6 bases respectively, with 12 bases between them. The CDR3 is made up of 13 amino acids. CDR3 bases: TGTGCCAGTAGTATCTTACTAGCTGGCGAGCAGTACTTC. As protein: CASSILLAGEQYF.

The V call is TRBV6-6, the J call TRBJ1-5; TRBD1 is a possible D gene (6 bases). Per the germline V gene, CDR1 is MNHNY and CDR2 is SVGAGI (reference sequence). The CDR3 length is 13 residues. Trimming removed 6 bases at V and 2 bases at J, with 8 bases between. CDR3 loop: CASRQGGNQPQHF. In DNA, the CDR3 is TGTGCCAGCAGACAGGGCGGCAATCAGCCCCAGCATTTT.

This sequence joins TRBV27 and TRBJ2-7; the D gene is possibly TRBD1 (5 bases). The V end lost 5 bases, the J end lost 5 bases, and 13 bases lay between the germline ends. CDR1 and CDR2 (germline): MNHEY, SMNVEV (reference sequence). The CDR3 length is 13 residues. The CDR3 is CASSPPQGNEQYF. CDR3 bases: TGTGCCAGCAGTCCACCCCAGGGAAACGAGCAGTACTTC.

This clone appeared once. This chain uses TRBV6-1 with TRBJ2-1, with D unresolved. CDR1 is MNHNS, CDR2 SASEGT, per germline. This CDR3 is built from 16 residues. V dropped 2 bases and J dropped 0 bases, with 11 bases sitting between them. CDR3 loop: CASSESARISYNEQFF. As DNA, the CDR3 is TGTGCCAGCAGTGAATCGGCCAGGATCTCCTACAATGAGCAGTTCTTC.

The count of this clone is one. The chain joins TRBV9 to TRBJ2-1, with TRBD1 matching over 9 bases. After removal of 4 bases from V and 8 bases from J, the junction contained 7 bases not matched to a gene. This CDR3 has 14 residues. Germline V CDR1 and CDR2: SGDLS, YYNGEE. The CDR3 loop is CASSRDREMDEQFF. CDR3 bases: TGTGCCAGCAGCCGGGACAGGGAAATGGATGAGCAGTTCTTC.

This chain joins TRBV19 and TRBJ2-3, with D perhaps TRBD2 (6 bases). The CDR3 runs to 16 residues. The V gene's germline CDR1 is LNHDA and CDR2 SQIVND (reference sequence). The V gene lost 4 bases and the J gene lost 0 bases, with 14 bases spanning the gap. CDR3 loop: CASSNIWGDSTDTQYF. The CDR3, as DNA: TGTGCCAGTAGTAATATCTGGGGGGATAGCACAGATACGCAGTATTTT.

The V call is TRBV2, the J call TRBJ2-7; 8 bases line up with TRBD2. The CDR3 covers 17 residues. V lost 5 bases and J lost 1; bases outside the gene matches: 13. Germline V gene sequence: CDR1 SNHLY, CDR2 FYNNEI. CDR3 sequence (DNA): TGTGCCAGCAGTAAACAAAGGACTAGCCCGAATTCCTACGAGCAGTACTTC. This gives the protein CASSKQRTSPNSYEQYF.

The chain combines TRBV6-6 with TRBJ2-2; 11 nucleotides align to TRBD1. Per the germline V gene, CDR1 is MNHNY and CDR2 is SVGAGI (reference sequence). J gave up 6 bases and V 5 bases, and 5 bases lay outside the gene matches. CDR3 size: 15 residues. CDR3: CASSPGQGDAGELFF. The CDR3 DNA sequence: TGTGCCAGCAGTCCGGGACAGGGGGACGCCGGGGAGCTGTTTTTT.

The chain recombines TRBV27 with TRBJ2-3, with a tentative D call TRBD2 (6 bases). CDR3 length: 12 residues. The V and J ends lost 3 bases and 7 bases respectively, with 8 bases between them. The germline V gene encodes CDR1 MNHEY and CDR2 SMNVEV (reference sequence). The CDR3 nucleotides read TGTGCCAGCAGTTTGCGGGATAATACGCAGTATTTT. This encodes CASSLRDNTQYF.

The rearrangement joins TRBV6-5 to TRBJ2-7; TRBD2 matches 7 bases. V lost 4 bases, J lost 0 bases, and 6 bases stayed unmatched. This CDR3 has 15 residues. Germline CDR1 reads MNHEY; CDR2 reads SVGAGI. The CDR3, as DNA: TGTGCCAGCAGTTCCTTGGCTAGCGGCTCCTACGAGCAGTACTTC. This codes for CASSSLASGSYEQYF.

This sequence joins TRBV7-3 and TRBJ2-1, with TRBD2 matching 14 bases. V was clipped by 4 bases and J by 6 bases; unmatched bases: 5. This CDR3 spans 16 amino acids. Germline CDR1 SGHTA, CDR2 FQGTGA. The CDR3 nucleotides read TGTGCCAGCAGCTCTGGACTAGCGGGAGGACCCAATGAGCAGTTCTTC. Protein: CASSSGLAGGPNEQFF.

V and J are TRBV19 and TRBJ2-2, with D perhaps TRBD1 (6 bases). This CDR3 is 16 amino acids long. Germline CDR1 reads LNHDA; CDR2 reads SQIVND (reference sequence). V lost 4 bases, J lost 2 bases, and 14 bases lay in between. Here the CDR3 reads CASSRDTRVNTGELFF. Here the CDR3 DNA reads TGTGCCAGTAGTAGGGACACCAGGGTAAACACCGGGGAGCTGTTTTTT.